Below, one T cell receptor (beta chain) is given with its context. Its antigen remains unknown. The sample comes from a study of cytomegalovirus exposure and HLA in healthy donors. For the study at large: The 90 to 150 validation repertoires, a later analysis reported, used the same platform as the roughly 610 first-cohort repertoires. General study points: The authors enumerated around 150 TCR beta chains as linked to cytomegalovirus. With high specificity and sensitivity, the classifier reportedly diagnosed cytomegalovirus status.

Profiling relied on immunoSEQ multiplex PCR, and the TCRdb table lists in-frame clones only, not all of them. The data contain 250,000 or so clones, approximately 87% of them seen just once; the ten biggest clones take up around 2.6%. Germline V gives CDR1 SQVTM, CDR2 ANQGSEA. The trim removed 3 bases at V and 1 base at J, leaving 7 bases unmatched. The CDR3 runs 16 residues. This chain links TRBV29-1 with TRBJ1-3; 9 positions match TRBD1. Sequencing used PBMCs. This TCR came from a man in his late teens or twenties in good health and CMV-seronegative. In DNA form, the CDR3 reads TGCAGCGTTGATACAGGGGGCGTCCTATCTGGAAACACCATATATTTT. Its translation is CSVDTGGVLSGNTIYF.